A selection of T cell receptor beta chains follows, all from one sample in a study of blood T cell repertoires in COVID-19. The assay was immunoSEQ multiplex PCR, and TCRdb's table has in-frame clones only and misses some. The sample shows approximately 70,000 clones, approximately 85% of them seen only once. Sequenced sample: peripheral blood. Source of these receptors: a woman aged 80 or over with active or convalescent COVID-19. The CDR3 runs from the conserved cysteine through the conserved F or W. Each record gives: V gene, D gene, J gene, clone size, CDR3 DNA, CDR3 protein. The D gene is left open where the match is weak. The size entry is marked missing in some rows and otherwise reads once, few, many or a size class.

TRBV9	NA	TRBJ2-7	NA	TGTGCCAGCAGCGTAGCCCCGGGGGTCTACGAGCAGTACTTC	CASSVAPGVYEQYF
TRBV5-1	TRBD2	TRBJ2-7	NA	TGCGCCAGCAGCCGGGGCGGGGGAGGTGACGAGCAGTACTTC	CASSRGGGGDEQYF
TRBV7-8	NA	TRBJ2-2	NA	TGTGCCGGGGGAGGAACCGGGGAGCTGTTTTTT	CAGGGTGELFF
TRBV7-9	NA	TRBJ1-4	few	TGTGCCAGCAGCTTAGCGGCAGGGACTAATGAAAAACTGTTTTTT	CASSLAAGTNEKLFF
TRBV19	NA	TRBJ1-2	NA	TGTGCCAGTAATGGACAAATCGACTACACCTTC	CASNGQIDYTF
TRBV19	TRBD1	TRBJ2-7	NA	TGTGCCAGTGCGGACAGGGGCTACGAGCAGTACTTC	CASADRGYEQYF
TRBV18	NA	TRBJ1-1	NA	TGTGCCAGCTCACCACCGATCGGGTCCTCTGAAGCTTTCTTT	CASSPPIGSSEAFF
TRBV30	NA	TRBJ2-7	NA	TGTGCCTGGAGTGTGGGGTCAGGGTCCGACGAGCAGTACTTC	CAWSVGSGSDEQYF
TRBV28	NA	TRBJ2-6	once	TGTGCCACCGATCAGGTTGCAGGGCATGGGGCCAACGTCCTGACTTTC	CATDQVAGHGANVLTF
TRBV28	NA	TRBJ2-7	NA	TGTGCCAGCAGTTTATTTCAGGGGTCCTCCTACGAGCAGTACTTC	CASSLFQGSSYEQYF
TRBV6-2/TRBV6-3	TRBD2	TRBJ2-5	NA	TGTGCCAGCAGTTACGGTGGGACTAGCGGGGCAGAGACCCAGTACTTC	CASSYGGTSGAETQYF
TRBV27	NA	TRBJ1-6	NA	TGTGCCAGCAGTTCGCAACGAGGACCCCTCCACTTT	CASSSQRGPLHF
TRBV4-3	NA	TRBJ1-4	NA	TGCGCCAGCAGCCAAGCATGGACCCAGGGCCCTAGTAGGGTGTTTTTT	CASSQAWTQGPSRVFF
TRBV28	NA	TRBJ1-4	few	TGTGCCAGCCTGCCGGGACAAGTTAATGAAAAACTGTTTTTT	CASLPGQVNEKLFF
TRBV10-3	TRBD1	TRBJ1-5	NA	TGTGCCATCAGTGACAGGGGGCAGACGAATCAGCCCCAGCATTTT	CAISDRGQTNQPQHF
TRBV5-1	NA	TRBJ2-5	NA	TGCGCCAGCAGCTTGGTGGTTCAGGAGACCCAGTACTTC	CASSLVVQETQYF
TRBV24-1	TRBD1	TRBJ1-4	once	TGTGCCACCAGTGACCCCCGACAGGGGAGGAATGAAAAACTGTTTTTT	CATSDPRQGRNEKLFF
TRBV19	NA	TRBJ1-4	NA	TGTGCCAGCCGTCGGGAAATGGGGGAAAAACTGTTTTTT	CASRREMGEKLFF
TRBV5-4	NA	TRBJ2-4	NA	TGTGCCAGCAGTTCCAAGACTGAAGGTCCCAACATTCAGTACTTC	CASSSKTEGPNIQYF
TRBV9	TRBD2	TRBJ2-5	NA	TGTGCCAGCAGCGCCCCTGGGGGGGGAGGCGGGACCCAGTACTTC	CASSAPGGGGGTQYF
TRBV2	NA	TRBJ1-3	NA	TGTGCCAGCACTCCATACGAGCGCAACACCATATATTTT	CASTPYERNTIYF
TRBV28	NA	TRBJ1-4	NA	TGTGCCAGCAGTTTGCTGACTTATGGGGAAAAACTGTTTTTT	CASSLLTYGEKLFF